This T cell receptor (beta chain) was captured in a study of shared clonotypes between healthy human individuals. Donation came from healthy HIV-negative adults that had no recent acute infections or vaccinations. Using immunoSEQ multiplex PCR, the repertoire was profiled, and TCRdb retains in-frame clones only, with some absent. The data hold over a million clones, with 75% to 85% observed a single time. Study observations and caveats: Several donors held approximately 4.5% of naive CD4 clonotypes in common. What limited the represented genetic and exposure-history diversity was the small number of donors. Unshared clonotypes carried lower generation probabilities than those common to all four donors.

Comment on this clone: Its antigen is currently unknown.

This CDR3 spans 17 amino acids. Losses at the gene ends were 7 bases for V and 5 bases for J; bases not matched to a gene: 19. Germline CDR1 PRHDT, CDR2 FYEKMQ (reference sequence). The genes are TRBV13 and TRBJ1-2; 7 nucleotides line up with TRBD1. The sequenced sample consisted of memory CD4+ T cells from PBMCs. Subset indicated: CD45RA-negative fraction. The clonotype was recovered from a man younger than 35 in good health. Some clones in this sample may be carry-over from other donors' samples. The CDR3 region is CASTNLHGGQSGYGYTF. The CDR3 nucleotides read TGTGCCAGCACCAACCTACATGGGGGACAGTCGGGGTATGGCTACACCTTC.